One and the same sample provided the 12 T cell receptor beta chains below, sequenced in a study of CD8 T cells in acute hepatitis C reinfection. TCRdb's table, derived via immunoSEQ multiplex PCR, lists solely in-frame clones and lacks some. The sample lists over 30,000 clones, 70% to 90% occurring once. Described time point: naive CD8 control sorted from an acute-time-point sample. Input material: naive CD8+ T cells from PBMCs. These receptors all come from a woman aged 18-30 years who spontaneously cleared hepatitis C infection.

The V and J genes are TRBV6-5 and TRBJ2-5, with unresolved D. The CDR3 consists of 15 residues. With 9 bases removed from V and 3 bases from J, the gap between germline ends came to 20 bases. Germline V lookup: CDR1 MNHEY, CDR2 SVGAGI. The CDR3, as DNA: TGTGCCAGACATTTTCCTTTTTTTTTGGAAGAGACCCAGTACTTC. Encoded protein: CARHFPFFLEETQYF.

This chain uses TRBV7-9 with TRBJ2-7; TRBD1 matches at 9 bases. The CDR3 loop spans 14 amino acids. After removal of 6 bases from V and 2 bases from J, the junction contained 5 bases not matched to a gene. Germline-derived CDR1 and CDR2 are SEHNR and FQNEAQ (reference sequence). As DNA, the CDR3 is TGTGCCAGCAGTAACCGGGACAGGGCCTACGAGCAGTACTTC. It is translated as CASSNRDRAYEQYF. The full variable domain, with the rest looked up from reference TRBV7-9 and TRBJ2-7, is DTGVSQNPRHKITKRGQNVTFRCDPISEHNRLYWYRQTLGQGPEFLTYFQNEAQLEKSRLLSDRFSAERPKGSFSTLEIQRTEQGDSAMYLCASSNRDRAYEQYFGPGTRLTVT.

The chain is built from TRBV4-1 and TRBJ2-1; 7 bases are a match to TRBD2. Germline values: CDR1 MGHRA, CDR2 YSYEKL. The CDR3 is made up of 17 amino acids. Trimming at V came to 0 bases and at J to 4 bases, leaving 9 bases not matched to a gene. The CDR3 sequence: CASSQDGGGRSYNEQFF. CDR3 DNA: TGCGCCAGCAGCCAAGACGGCGGCGGGAGAAGTTACAATGAGCAGTTCTTC.

The genes are TRBV9 and TRBJ2-1; the match to TRBD2 covers 7 bases. The CDR3 covers 15 residues. Germline-derived CDR1 and CDR2 are SGDLS and YYNGEE. The junction had 7 bases not matched to a gene; V was cut back by 4 bases and J by 3 bases. DNA of the CDR3: TGTGCCAGCAGCACCGGGACTAAGGTCTACAATGAGCAGTTCTTC. It codes for CASSTGTKVYNEQFF.

V is TRBV4-1 and J is TRBJ2-7; 10 nucleotides align to TRBD2. The germline V gene has CDR1 MGHRA and CDR2 YSYEKL. This CDR3 is 14 amino acids long. V lost 1 base and J lost 3; bases outside the gene matches: 0. CDR3 DNA: TGCGCCAGCAGCCAAGGACTAGCGGGCTACGAGCAGTACTTC. Translating gives CASSQGLAGYEQYF.

This clone was recorded only once. J is TRBJ1-2 and V is TRBV6-5, with 7 nucleotides matching TRBD1. The V gene's germline CDR1 is MNHEY and CDR2 SVGAGI. The CDR3 loop spans 16 amino acids. V lost 0 bases and J lost 3; bases outside the gene matches: 7. The CDR3 here is CASSYSPGGSDYGYTF. Here the CDR3 DNA reads TGTGCCAGCAGTTACTCTCCAGGGGGTAGCGACTATGGCTACACCTTC.

The gene calls are TRBV10-2 and TRBJ2-7; D is unclear. This CDR3 contains 13 residues. Germline CDR1 WSHSY, CDR2 SAAADI. Trimming pared 5 bases from V and 3 bases from J, leaving 11 bases between. Written as DNA, the CDR3 is TGCGCCAGCAGTATTACCCTCCTCTACGAGCAGTACTTC. Translation gives CASSITLLYEQYF.

This chain uses TRBV9 with TRBJ1-2, with no clear D. CDR3 length equals 12 residues. Germline assignment: CDR1 SGDLS and CDR2 YYNGEE. The V gene lost 6 bases and the J gene lost 8 bases, with 14 bases spanning the gap. Here the CDR3 DNA reads TGTGCCAGCACGGAGCCCGGACTCGGCTACACCTTC. It yields the protein CASTEPGLGYTF.

The rearrangement links TRBV5-4 to TRBJ2-5, with 7 bases that match TRBD1. Near its end, the DNA agrees better with TRBJ2-7, so the J call may be wrong. The CDR3 length is 15 residues. The germline V gene encodes CDR1 SGHNT and CDR2 YYREEE (reference sequence). The CDR3 nucleotides are TGTGCCAGCAGTCCAGCCCGGGGACAGCAGTACGAGCAGTACTTC. Translating it yields CASSPARGQQYEQYF.

This chain connects TRBV30 to TRBJ2-3, with D perhaps matching TRBD2 (6 bases). This CDR3 contains 13 residues. Trimming pared 4 bases from V and 2 bases from J, leaving 10 bases between. The germline V gene encodes CDR1 GTSNPN and CDR2 SVGIG (reference sequence). CDR3 sequence reads: CAWTGDTTDTQYF. The CDR3 coding sequence is TGTGCCTGGACGGGGGATACCACAGATACGCAGTATTTT.

The gene calls are TRBV27 and TRBJ2-3, with 14 bases matching TRBD2. CDR3 length: 17 amino acids. Germline CDR1 reads MNHEY; CDR2 reads SMNVEV (reference sequence). V was pared by 5 bases and J by 4 bases, with 8 bases of the junction left unmatched. Here the CDR3 DNA reads TGTGCCAGCAGTCCGGGACTAGCGGGAGAATATCCAGATACGCAGTATTTT. This gives the protein CASSPGLAGEYPDTQYF.

The rearrangement links TRBV15 to TRBJ1-1; D possibly corresponds to TRBD1 (6 bases). Germline CDR1 reads LNHNV; CDR2 reads YYDKDF (reference sequence). Between the trimmed V and J ends, which lost 4 bases and 6 bases, there was a span of 15 bases. The CDR3 has 14 amino acids. The CDR3: CATSIGQSAAEAFF. CDR3 in DNA: TGTGCCACCAGCATAGGACAGAGTGCGGCTGAAGCTTTCTTT.